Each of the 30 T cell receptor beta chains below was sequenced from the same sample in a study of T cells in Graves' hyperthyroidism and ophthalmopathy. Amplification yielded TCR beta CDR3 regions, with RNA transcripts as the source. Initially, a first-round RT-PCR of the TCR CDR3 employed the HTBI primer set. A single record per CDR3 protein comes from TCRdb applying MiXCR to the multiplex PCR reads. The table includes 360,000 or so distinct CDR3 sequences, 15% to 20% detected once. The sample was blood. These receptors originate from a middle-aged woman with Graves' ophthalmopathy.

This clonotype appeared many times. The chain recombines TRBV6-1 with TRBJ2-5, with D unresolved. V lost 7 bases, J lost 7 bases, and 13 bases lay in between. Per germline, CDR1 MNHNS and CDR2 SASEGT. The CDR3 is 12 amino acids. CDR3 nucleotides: TGTGCCAGCACCTCAGTCCTCGGGACCCAGTACTTC. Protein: CASTSVLGTQYF.

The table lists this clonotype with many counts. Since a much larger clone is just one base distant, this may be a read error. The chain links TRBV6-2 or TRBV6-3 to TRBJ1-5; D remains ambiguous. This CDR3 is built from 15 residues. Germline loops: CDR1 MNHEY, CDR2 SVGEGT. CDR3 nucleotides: TGTGCCAGCAGTTATGGCCGGGTTGGCAATCGGCCCCAGCATTTT. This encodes CASSYGRVGNRPQHF.

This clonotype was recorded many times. CDR3 sequence (DNA): TGTGCCAGCAGCTCATTCACAGGGGAGGCGGATGCTTTCTTT. The encoded protein is CASSSFTGEADAFF. The rearrangement uses TRBV11-2 and TRBJ1-1; 7 nucleotides line up with TRBD1. The CDR3 extends over 14 amino acids. The V gene end was trimmed by 4 bases and the J gene end by 11 bases; junction bases not matched to a gene: 13. Looked up from germline, CDR1 is SGHAT and CDR2 is FQNNGV.

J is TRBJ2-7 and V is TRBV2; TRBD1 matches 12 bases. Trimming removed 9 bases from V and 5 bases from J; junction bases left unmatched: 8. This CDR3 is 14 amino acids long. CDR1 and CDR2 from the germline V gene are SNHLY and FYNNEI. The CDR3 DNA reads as TGTGCCAGTCGCCGGGACAGGGGGCCCAACGAGCAGTACTTC. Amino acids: CASRRDRGPNEQYF.

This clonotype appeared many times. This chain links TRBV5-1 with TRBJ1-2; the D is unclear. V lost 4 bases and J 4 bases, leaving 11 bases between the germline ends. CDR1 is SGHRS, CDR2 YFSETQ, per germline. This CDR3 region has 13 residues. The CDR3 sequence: CASSEGSTYGYTF. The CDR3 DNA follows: TGCGCCAGCAGCGAAGGCTCTACCTATGGCTACACCTTC.

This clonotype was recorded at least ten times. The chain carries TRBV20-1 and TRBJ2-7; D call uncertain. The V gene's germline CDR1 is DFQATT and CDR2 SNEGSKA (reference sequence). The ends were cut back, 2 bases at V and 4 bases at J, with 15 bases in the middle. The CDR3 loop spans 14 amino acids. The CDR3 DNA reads TGCAGTGCTAGACTGACTCCCCGCCCTTACGAGCAGTACTTC. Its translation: CSARLTPRPYEQYF.

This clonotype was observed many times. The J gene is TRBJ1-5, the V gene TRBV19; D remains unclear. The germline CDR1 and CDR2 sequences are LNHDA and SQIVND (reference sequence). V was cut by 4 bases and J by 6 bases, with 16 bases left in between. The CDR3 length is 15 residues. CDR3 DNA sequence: TGTGCCAGTAGTAATGACAAAATTGGAAGTCAGCCCCAGCATTTT. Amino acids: CASSNDKIGSQPQHF.

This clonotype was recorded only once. CDR3 bases: TGCGCCAGCAGCCTCTTCTCTGGGGCCAACGTCCTGACTTTC. As protein: CASSLFSGANVLTF. V usage is TRBV5-1 and J usage is TRBJ2-6; D uncertain. Germline CDR1 is SGHRS and CDR2 is YFSETQ. Trimming cost V 4 bases and J 0 bases, with 5 bases left between them. The CDR3 contains 14 residues.

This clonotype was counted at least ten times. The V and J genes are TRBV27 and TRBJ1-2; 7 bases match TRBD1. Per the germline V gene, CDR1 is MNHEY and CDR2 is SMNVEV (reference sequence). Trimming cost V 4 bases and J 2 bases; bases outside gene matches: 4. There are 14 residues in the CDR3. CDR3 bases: TGTGCCAGCAGTTCCCAGGGGGGAAACTATGGCTACACCTTC. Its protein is CASSSQGGNYGYTF.

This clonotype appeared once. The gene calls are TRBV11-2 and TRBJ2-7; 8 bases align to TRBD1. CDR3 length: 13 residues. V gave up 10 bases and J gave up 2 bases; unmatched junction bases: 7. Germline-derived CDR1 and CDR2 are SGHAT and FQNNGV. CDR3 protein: CATRDRRAYEQYF. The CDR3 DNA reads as TGTGCCACCCGGGACAGGAGGGCCTACGAGCAGTACTTC.

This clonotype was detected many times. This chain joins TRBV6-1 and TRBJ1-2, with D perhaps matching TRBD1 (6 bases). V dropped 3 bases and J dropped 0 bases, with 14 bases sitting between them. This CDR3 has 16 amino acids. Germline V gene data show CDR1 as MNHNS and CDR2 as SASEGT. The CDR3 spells CASSEGTLITNYGYTF. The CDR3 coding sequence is TGTGCCAGCAGTGAGGGGACACTGATAACTAACTATGGCTACACCTTC.

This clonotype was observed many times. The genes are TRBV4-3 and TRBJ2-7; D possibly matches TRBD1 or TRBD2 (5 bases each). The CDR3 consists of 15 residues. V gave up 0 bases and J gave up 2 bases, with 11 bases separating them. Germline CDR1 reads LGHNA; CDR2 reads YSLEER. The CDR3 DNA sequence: TGCGCCAGCAGCCAAGATAGGGACGGAACCTACGAGCAGTACTTC. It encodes CASSQDRDGTYEQYF.

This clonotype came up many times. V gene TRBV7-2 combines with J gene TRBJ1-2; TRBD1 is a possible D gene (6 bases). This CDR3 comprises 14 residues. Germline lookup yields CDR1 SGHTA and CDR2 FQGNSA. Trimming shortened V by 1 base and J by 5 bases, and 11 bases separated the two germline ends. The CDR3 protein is CASSLEGVQYGYTF. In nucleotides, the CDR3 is TGTGCCAGCAGCTTAGAGGGGGTCCAATATGGCTACACCTTC.

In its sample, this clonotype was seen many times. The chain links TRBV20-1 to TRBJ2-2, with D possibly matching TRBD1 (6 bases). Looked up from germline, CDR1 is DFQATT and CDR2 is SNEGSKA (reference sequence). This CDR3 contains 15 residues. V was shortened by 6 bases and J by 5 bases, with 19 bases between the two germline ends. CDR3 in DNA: TGCAGTGCCCCTCCTCTCGGGACAAGTACCGGGGAGCTGTTTTTT. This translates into CSAPPLGTSTGELFF.

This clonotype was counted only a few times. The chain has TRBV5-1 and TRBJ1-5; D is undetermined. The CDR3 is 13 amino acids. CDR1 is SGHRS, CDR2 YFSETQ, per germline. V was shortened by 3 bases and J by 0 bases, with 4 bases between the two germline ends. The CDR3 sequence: CASSWSSNQPQHF. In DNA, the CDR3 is TGCGCCAGCAGCTGGAGTAGCAATCAGCCCCAGCATTTT.

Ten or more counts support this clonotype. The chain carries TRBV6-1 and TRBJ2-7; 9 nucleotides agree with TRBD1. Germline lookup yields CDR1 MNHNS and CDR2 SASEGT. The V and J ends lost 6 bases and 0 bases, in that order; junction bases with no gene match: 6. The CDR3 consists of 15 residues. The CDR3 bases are TGTGCCAGCAGGGATGGGACAGGGAGCTCCTACGAGCAGTACTTC. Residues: CASRDGTGSSYEQYF.

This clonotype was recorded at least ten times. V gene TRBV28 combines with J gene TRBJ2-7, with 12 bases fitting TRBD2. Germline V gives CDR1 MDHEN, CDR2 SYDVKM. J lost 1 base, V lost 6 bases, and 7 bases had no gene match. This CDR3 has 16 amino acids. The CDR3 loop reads CASSLRTSGISYEQYF. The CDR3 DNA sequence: TGTGCCAGCAGCTTGAGGACTAGCGGGATATCCTACGAGCAGTACTTC.

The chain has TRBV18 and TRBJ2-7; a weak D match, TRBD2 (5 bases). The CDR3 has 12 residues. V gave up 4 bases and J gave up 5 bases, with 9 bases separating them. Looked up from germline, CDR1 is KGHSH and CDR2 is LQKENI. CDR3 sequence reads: CASSRETNEQYF. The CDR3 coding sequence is TGTGCCAGCTCACGGGAGACCAACGAGCAGTACTTC.

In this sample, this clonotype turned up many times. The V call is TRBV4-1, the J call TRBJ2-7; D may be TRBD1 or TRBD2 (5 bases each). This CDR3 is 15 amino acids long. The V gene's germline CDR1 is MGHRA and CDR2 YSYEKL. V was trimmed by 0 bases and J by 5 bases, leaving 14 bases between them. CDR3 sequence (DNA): TGCGCCAGCAGCCAAGAGGGTCCAGGGACCCACGAGCAGTACTTC. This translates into CASSQEGPGTHEQYF.

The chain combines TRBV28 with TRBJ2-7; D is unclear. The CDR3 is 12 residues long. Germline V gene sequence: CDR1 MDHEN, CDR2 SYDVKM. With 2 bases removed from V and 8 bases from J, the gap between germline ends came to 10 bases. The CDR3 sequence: CASSLNRKQQYF. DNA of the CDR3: TGTGCCAGCAGTTTAAACAGAAAACAGCAGTACTTC.

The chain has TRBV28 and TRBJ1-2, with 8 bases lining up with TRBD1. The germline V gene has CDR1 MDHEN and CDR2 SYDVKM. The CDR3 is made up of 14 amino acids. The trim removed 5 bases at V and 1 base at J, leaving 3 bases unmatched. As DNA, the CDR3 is TGTGCCAGCAGTCCGGGACAGGATAACTATGGCTACACCTTC. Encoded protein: CASSPGQDNYGYTF.

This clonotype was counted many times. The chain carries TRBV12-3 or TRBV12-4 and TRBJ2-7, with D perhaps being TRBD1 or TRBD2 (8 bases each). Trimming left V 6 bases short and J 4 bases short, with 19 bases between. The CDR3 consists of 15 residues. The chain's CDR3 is CASSDRGLEDYEQYF. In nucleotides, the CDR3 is TGTGCCAGCAGCGACAGGGGACTAGAAGATTACGAGCAGTACTTC.

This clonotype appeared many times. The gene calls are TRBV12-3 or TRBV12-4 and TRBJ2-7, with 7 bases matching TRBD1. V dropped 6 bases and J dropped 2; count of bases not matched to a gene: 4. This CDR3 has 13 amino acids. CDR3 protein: CASRSQGTYEQYF. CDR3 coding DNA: TGTGCCAGCAGGTCACAGGGGACCTACGAGCAGTACTTC.

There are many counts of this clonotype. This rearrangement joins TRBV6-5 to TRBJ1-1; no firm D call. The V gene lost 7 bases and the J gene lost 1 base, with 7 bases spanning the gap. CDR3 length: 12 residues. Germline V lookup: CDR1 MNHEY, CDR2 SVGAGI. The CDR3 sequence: CASIGRNTEAFF. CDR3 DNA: TGTGCCAGCATCGGGAGGAACACTGAAGCTTTCTTT.

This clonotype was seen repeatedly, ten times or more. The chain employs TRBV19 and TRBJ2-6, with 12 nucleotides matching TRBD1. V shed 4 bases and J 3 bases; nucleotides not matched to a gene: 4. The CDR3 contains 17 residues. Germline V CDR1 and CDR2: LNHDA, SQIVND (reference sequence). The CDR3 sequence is CASSKGQGAFGANVLTF. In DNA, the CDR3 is TGTGCCAGTAGTAAGGGACAGGGGGCATTTGGGGCCAACGTCCTGACTTTC.

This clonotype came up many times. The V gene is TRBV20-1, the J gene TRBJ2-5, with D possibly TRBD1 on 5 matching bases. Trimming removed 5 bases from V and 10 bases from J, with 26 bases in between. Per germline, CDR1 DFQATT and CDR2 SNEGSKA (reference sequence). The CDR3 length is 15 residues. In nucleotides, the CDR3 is TGCAGTGCTCCCCCAGCAGGGCTGCGAGGCTGGGTCCAGTACTTC. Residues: CSAPPAGLRGWVQYF.

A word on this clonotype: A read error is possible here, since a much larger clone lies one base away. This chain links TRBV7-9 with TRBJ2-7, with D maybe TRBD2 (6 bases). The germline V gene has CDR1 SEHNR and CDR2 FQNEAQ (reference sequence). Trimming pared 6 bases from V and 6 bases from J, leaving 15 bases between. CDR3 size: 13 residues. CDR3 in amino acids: CASRSGGDPEQYF. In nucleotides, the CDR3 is TGTGCCAGCAGATCAGGAGGGGATCCCGAGCAGTACTTC.

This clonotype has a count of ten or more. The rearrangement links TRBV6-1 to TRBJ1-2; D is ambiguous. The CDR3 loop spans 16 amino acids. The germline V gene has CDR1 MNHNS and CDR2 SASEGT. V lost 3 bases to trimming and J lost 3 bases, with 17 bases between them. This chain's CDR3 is CASSDTGLGRYYGYTF. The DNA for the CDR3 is TGTGCCAGCAGTGATACTGGACTCGGTCGTTACTATGGCTACACCTTC.

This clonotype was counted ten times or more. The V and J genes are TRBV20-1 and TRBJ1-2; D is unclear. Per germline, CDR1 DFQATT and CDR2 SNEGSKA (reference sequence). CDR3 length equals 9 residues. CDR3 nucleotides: TGCAGGAGAGGTTATGGCTACACCTTC. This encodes CRRGYGYTF.

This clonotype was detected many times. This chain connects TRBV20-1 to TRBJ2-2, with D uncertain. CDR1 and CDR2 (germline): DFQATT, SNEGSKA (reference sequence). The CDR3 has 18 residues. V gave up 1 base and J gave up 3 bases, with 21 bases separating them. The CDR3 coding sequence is TGCAGTGCTAGAGTGGCGTATCGGGTCGGCAGCTACACCGGGGAGCTGTTTTTT. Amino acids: CSARVAYRVGSYTGELFF.